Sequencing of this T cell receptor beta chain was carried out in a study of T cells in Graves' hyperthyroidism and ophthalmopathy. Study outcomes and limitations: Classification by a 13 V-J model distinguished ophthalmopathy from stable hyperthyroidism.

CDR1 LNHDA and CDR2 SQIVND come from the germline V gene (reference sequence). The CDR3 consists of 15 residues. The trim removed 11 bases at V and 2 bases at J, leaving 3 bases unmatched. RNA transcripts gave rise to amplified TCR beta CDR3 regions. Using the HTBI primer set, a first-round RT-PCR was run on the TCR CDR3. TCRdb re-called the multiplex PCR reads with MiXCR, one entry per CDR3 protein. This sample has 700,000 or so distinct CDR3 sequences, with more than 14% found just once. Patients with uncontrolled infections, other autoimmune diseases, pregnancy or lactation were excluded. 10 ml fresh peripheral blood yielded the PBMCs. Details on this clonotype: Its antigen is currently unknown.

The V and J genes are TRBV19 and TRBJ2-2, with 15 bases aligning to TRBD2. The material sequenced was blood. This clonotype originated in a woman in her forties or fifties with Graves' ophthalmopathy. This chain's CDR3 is CAGGLAGGNTGELFF. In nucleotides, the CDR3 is TGTGCCGGGGGACTAGCGGGAGGAAACACCGGGGAGCTGTTTTTT.